Only a few counts were recorded for the clone carrying this T cell receptor (beta chain). Its cognate antigen is unknown. Each sample used at least 6.5 million PBMCs. The source of the sample is a study of blood T cells in healthy people across ages. General study points: Donor CMV status was unknown, possibly confounding expanded clonotype changes.

A J-beta primer mix and a sample-barcoded 5' primer were used in a second PCR of roughly 6 to 12 cycles. Template switching added a 12-random-nucleotide identifier to every cDNA molecule. Any given sample supplied a minimum of 3 million CDR3-containing paired-end reads. TCRdb called the 5' RACE reads again in MiXCR, with one record for every CDR3 protein. The sample records about 650,000 distinct CDR3 sequences, about 34% being singletons. Germline values: CDR1 DFQATT, CDR2 SNEGSKA (reference sequence). Trimming removed 4 bases at V and 1 base at J, with 10 bases between. The CDR3 runs to 14 residues.

Sequencing used blood. This chain joins TRBV20-1 and TRBJ2-2, with a possible D match to TRBD2 (5 bases). This TCR was recovered from a woman older than 75 in good health. This CDR3 is CSATRAGNTGELFF. CDR3 in DNA: TGCAGTGCTACCCGGGCGGGGAACACCGGGGAGCTGTTTTTT.